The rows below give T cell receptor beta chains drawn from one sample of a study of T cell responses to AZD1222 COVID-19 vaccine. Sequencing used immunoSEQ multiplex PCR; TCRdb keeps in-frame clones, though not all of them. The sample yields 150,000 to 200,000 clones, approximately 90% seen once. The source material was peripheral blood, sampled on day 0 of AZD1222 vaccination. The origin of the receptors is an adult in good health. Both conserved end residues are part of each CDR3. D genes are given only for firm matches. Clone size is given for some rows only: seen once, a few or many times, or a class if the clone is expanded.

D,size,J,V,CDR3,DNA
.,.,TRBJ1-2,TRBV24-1,CATSPAGASFDGYTF,TGTGCCACCAGCCCGGCAGGGGCCTCATTTGATGGCTACACCTTC
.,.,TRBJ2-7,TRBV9,CASSVGGGPPDEQYF,TGTGCCAGCAGCGTAGGAGGGGGGCCTCCCGACGAGCAGTACTTC
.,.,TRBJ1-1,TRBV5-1,CASSWGENTEAFF,TGCGCCAGCAGCTGGGGGGAAAACACTGAAGCTTTCTTT
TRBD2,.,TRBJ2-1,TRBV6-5,CASTATSGRAVEQFF,TGTGCCAGCACAGCAACTAGCGGGAGGGCCGTGGAGCAGTTCTTC
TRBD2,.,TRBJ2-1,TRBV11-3,CASSLVSGRGYNEQFF,TGTGCCAGCAGCTTGGTAAGCGGGAGAGGCTACAATGAGCAGTTCTTC
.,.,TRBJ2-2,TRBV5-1,CASSFNYGSQTGELFF,TGCGCCAGCAGCTTTAATTACGGGAGTCAAACCGGGGAGCTGTTTTTT
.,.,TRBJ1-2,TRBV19,CATRGGMGYYGYTF,TGTGCCACCCGCGGGGGCATGGGATACTATGGCTACACCTTC
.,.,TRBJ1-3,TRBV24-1,CATSDTTAGNTIYF,TGTGCCACCAGTGACACGACGGCAGGAAACACCATATATTTT
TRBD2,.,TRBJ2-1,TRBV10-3,CAISESTSGREQFF,TGTGCCATCAGTGAGTCGACTAGCGGGAGAGAGCAGTTCTTC
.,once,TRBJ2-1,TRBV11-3,CASSLDWQGGDEQFF,TGTGCCAGCAGCTTAGATTGGCAGGGCGGGGATGAGCAGTTCTTC
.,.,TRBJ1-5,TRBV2,CASRSTGNQPQHF,TGTGCCAGCAGGTCTACAGGGAATCAGCCCCAGCATTTT
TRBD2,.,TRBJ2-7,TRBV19,CASSFVGLALSF,TGTGCCAGTAGTTTCGTGGGACTAGCACTTTCCTTC
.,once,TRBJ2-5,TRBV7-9,CASSPQTVETQYF,TGTGCCAGCAGCCCCCAAACAGTGGAGACCCAGTACTTC
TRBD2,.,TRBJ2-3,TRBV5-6,CASSPNAWREGQPDTQYF,TGTGCCAGCAGCCCGAATGCATGGCGGGAGGGCCAACCAGATACGCAGTATTTT
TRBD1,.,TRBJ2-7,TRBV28,CASRTTGKPYEQYF,TGTGCCAGCAGAACGACAGGGAAGCCCTACGAGCAGTACTTC
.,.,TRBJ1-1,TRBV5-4,CASSLDRGNTEAFF,TGTGCCAGCAGCTTAGACCGGGGGAACACTGAAGCTTTCTTT
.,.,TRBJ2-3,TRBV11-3,CASSLGRRADTQYF,TGTGCCAGCAGCTTAGGGAGGCGGGCAGATACGCAGTATTTT
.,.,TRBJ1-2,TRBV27,CASSDPTRGYGYTF,TGTGCCAGCAGTGACCCCACGAGGGGCTATGGCTACACCTTC
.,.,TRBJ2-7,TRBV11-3,CASSPQGHGGEQYF,TGTGCCAGCAGCCCCCAGGGCCATGGAGGCGAGCAGTACTTC
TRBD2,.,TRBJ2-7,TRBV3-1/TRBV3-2,CASSLARGRGSYEQYF,TGTGCCAGCAGCCTGGCTCGCGGGAGGGGGTCCTACGAGCAGTACTTC
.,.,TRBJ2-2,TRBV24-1,CATSDHRNTGELFF,TGTGCCACCAGTGATCACAGGAACACCGGGGAGCTGTTTTTT
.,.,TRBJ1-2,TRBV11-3,CASSQGGSLGGYTF,TGTGCCAGCAGCCAAGGAGGCAGTCTCGGTGGCTACACCTTC
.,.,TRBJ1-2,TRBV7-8,CASSLAVERGYTF,TGTGCCAGCAGCTTAGCAGTCGAGCGGGGCTACACCTTC
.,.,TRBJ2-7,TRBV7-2,CASSLDRGGEQYF,TGTGCCAGCAGCTTAGACAGGGGAGGAGAGCAGTACTTC
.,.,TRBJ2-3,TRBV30,CAWGPVGQWTDTQYF,TGTGCCTGGGGCCCAGTTGGACAGTGGACAGATACGCAGTATTTT
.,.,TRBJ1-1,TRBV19,CASSIPRGAAEAFF,TGTGCCAGTAGTATACCACGGGGGGCCGCTGAAGCTTTCTTT
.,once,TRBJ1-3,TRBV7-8,CASSLGSVSGNTIYF,TGTGCCAGCAGCTTAGGGTCAGTCTCTGGAAACACCATATATTTT
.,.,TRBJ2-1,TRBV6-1,CASSDFKSSYNEQFF,TGTGCCAGCAGTGATTTCAAGAGCTCCTACAATGAGCAGTTCTTC
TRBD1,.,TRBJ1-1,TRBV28,CASFWTGGHSTEAFF,TGTGCCAGCTTTTGGACAGGGGGACATAGCACTGAAGCTTTCTTT
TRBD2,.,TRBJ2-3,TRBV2,CASSERRAGAGDTQYF,TGTGCCAGCAGTGAGCGAAGAGCGGGAGCCGGTGATACGCAGTATTTT
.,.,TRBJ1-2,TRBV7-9,CASSQDYGYTF,TGTGCCAGCAGTCAGGACTATGGCTACACCTTC
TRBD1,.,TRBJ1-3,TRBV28,CASSPDRGIISGNTIYF,TGTGCCAGCAGTCCGGACAGGGGGATTATCTCTGGAAACACCATATATTTT
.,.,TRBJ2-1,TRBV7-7,CASSQDLADGYEQFF,TGTGCTAGCAGCCAAGACCTCGCTGACGGCTATGAGCAGTTCTTC
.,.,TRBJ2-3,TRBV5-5,CASSWPGADTQYF,TGTGCCAGCAGCTGGCCAGGGGCAGATACGCAGTATTTT
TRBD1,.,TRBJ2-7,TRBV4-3,CASSQDLGGLTYEQYF,TGCGCCAGCAGCCAAGATTTAGGGGGCCTTACCTACGAGCAGTACTTC
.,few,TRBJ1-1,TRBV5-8,CASSSQLGGSTFF,TGTGCCAGCAGCTCACAGCTCGGGGGATCGACTTTCTTT
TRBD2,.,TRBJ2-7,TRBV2,CASSPLWTSATYEQYF,TGTGCCAGCAGTCCCCTTTGGACTAGCGCCACCTACGAGCAGTACTTC
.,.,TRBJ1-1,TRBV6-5,CASTWTVGLNTEAFF,TGTGCCAGCACCTGGACCGTAGGCTTGAACACTGAAGCTTTCTTT
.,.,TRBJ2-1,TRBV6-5,CASSPAANEQFF,TGTGCCAGCAGCCCAGCAGCCAATGAGCAGTTCTTC
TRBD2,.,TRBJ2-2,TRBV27,CASSYGTSGRGELFF,TGTGCCAGCAGCTATGGGACTAGCGGGAGGGGGGAGCTGTTTTTT
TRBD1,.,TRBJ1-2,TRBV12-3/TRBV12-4,CASSFGQGGYTF,TGTGCCAGCAGTTTCGGACAGGGTGGCTACACCTTC
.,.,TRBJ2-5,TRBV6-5,CASRGSSREETQYF,TGTGCCAGCAGGGGTAGTAGTAGGGAAGAGACCCAGTACTTC
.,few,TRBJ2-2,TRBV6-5,CASIIAGSFTGELFF,TGTGCCAGCATAATCGCGGGGAGTTTCACCGGGGAGCTGTTTTTT
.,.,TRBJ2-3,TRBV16,CASSQSRDTQYF,TGTGCCAGCAGCCAATCGAGGGATACGCAGTATTTT
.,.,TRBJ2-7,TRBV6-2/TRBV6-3,CASSEKNLSYEQYF,TGTGCCAGCAGCGAAAAGAATCTCAGCTACGAGCAGTACTTC
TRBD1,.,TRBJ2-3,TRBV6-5,CASSRQGPSTDTQYF,TGTGCCAGCAGTCGACAGGGACCAAGCACAGATACGCAGTATTTT
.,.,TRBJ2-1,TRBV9,CASSARGWADEQFF,TGTGCCAGCAGCGCGCGGGGCTGGGCCGATGAGCAGTTCTTC
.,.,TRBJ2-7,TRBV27,CASSFGLAAYEQYF,TGTGCCAGCAGTTTCGGGCTAGCCGCTTACGAGCAGTACTTC
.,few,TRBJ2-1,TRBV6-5,CASREAGIVGEQFF,TGTGCCAGCAGAGAGGCAGGGATCGTGGGTGAGCAGTTCTTC
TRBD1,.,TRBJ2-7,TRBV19,CASMKDRGSYEQYF,TGTGCCAGTATGAAGGACAGGGGGTCCTACGAGCAGTACTTC
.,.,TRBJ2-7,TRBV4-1,CASSHGDTYEQYF,TGCGCCAGCAGCCATGGAGATACCTACGAGCAGTACTTC
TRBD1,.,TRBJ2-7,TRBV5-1,CASRDRGVYHEQYF,TGCGCCAGCAGGGACAGGGGTGTCTACCACGAGCAGTACTTC
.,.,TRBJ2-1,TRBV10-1,CASSSRGGYNEQFF,TGCGCCAGCAGTTCGAGAGGGGGCTACAATGAGCAGTTCTTC
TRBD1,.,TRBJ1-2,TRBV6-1,CASSEGGTAYGYTF,TGTGCCAGCAGTGAAGGAGGGACAGCATATGGCTACACCTTC
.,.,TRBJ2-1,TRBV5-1,CASTSEFREQFF,TGCGCCAGCACCTCGGAGTTTAGGGAGCAGTTCTTC
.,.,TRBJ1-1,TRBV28,CASSFPKGTTEAFF,TGTGCCAGCAGTTTCCCCAAGGGGACCACTGAAGCTTTCTTT
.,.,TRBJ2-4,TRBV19,CASSTGPQNIQYF,TGTGCCAGTAGTACGGGACCTCAAAACATTCAGTACTTC
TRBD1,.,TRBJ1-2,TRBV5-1,CASSHGTGEFGYTF,TGCGCCAGCAGCCATGGGACAGGGGAATTTGGCTACACCTTC